This T cell receptor (beta chain) was identified in a study of immune heterogeneity within non-small cell lung tumors. Whole-study context: Histologically, several tumors were squamous cell carcinomas and some 10 were non-squamous carcinomas. The remaining 1 tumor was not otherwise specified.

In regard to this clonotype: Antigen unknown.

Bulk tumor genomic DNA, about 600 ng per sample, was used as template. Taken during surgery, several biopsies per primary tumor were spaced as far apart as possible within the tumor mass. Newly diagnosed with untreated non-small cell lung cancer, the patients underwent curative surgery. General observations from the study: For local T-cell clonality, the correlation with local tumor mutational burden was moderate but significant (R approximately 0.34). Between individual patients, the high-frequency T-cell receptor beta clonotypes largely differed. Tumor sites within a patient were found to share identical dominant CDR3 beta clonotypes, and site-unique high-frequency clones were also present.

V shed 5 bases and J shed 14 bases, with 22 bases lying between them. Germline loops: CDR1 MNHNS, CDR2 SASEGT. The CDR3 extends over 14 amino acids. TCR beta CDR3 regions came from multiplex PCR with 32 forward V and 13 reverse J primers. TCRdb reprocessed the multiplex PCR reads via MiXCR and lists one record per CDR3 protein. The repertoire has about 5,600 distinct CDR3 sequences, 18% of them found once; the top ten carry approximately 4%. The specimen was lung tumor tissue. This sequence originates from a man in his forties with non-small cell lung cancer. J is TRBJ2-4 and V is TRBV6-1; D tentatively reads TRBD1 or TRBD2 (5 bases each). The CDR3 DNA reads as TGTGCCAGCAGTTCCTTTCTGTCGGGGCCAGTTGAGTACTTC. It specifies CASSSFLSGPVEYF.